This T cell receptor (beta chain) originates from a study of blood T cell repertoires in COVID-19. The wider study: The cDNA or gDNA used as material had been derived from T cells, B-cell-depleted T cells, or PBMCs.

Clones were sequenced by immunoSEQ multiplex PCR, and TCRdb holds only the in-frame ones, with some missing. The sample includes 90,000 to 120,000 clones, around 88% of them seen just once. This clone was seen only a few times. J was trimmed by 3 bases and V by 0 bases; bases with no gene match: 7. CDR1 and CDR2 (germline): SGHTS, YDEGEE. This CDR3 is built from 16 residues. V and J are TRBV5-8 and TRBJ2-3; 7 positions match TRBD1. This TCR derives from a man between 45 and 60 years old with active or convalescent COVID-19. Sequencing was performed on peripheral blood. The CDR3 here is CASSLGTGVGTDTQYF. The CDR3 nucleotides are TGTGCCAGCAGCTTGGGGACAGGCGTAGGGACAGATACGCAGTATTTT.